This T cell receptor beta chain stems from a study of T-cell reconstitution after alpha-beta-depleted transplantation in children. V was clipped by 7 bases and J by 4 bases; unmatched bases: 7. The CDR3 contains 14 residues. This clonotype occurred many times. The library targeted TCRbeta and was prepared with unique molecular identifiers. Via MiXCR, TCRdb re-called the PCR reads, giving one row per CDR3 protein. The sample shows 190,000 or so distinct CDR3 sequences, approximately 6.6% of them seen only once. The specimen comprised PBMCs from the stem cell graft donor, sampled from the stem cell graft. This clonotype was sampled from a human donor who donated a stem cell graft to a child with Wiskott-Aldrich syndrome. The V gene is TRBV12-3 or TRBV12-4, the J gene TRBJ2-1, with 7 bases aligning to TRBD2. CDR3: CASTPAGVYNEQFF. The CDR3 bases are TGTGCCAGCACCCCTGCGGGGGTATACAATGAGCAGTTCTTC.